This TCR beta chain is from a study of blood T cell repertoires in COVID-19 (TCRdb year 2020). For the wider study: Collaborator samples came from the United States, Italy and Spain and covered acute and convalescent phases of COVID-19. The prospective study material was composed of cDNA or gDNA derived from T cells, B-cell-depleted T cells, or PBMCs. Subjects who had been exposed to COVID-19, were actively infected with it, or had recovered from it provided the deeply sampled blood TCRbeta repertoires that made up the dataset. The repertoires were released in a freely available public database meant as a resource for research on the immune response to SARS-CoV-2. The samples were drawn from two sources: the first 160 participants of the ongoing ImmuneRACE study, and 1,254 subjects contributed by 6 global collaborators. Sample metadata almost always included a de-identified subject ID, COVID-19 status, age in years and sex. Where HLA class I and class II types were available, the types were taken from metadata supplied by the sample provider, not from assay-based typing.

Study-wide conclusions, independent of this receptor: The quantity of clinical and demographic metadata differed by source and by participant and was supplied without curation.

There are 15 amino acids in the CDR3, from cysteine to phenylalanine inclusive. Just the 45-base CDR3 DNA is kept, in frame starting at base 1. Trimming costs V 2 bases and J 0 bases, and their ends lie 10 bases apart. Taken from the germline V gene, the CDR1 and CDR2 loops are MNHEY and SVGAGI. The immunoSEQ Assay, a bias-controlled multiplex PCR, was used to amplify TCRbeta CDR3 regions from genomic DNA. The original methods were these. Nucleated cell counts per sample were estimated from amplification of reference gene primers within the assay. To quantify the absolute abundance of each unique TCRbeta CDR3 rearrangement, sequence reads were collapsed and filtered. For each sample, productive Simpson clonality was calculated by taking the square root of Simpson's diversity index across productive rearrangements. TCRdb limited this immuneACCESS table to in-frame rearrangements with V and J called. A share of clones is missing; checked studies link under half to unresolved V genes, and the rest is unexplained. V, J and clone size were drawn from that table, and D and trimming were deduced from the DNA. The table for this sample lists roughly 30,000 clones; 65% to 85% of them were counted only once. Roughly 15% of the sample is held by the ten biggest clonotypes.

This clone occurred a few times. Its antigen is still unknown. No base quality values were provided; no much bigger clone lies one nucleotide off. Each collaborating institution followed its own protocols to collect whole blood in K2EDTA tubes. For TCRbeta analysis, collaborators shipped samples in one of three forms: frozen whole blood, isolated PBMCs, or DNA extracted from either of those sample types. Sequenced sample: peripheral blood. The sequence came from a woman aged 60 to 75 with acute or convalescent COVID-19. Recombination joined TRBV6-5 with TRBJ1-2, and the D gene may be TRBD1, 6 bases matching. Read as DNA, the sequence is TGTGCCAGCAGTTACAGGGGGTTACCTAACTATGGCTACACCTTC. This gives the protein CASSYRGLPNYGYTF.